A single sample gave rise to the 30 T cell receptor beta chains below, sequenced in a study of blood T cells in healthy people across ages. Through a sample-barcoded 5' primer and a J-beta primer mix, a second PCR was run for about 6 to 12 cycles. MiXCR, run by TCRdb on the 5' RACE reads, gives a single entry per CDR3 protein. Among about 1.7 million distinct CDR3 sequences listed, approximately 28% were seen once. Sequences were obtained from blood. These receptors were obtained from a woman in her twenties or thirties in good health.

The rearrangement joins TRBV6-1 to TRBJ2-3; D gene ambiguous. Germline-derived CDR1 and CDR2 are MNHNS and SASEGT. CDR3 length: 13 amino acids. Trimming shortened V by 6 bases and J by 5 bases, and 12 bases separated the two germline ends. This CDR3 reads CASRADRRDTQYF. Written as DNA, the CDR3 is TGTGCCAGCAGGGCAGACCGCCGAGATACGCAGTATTTT.

The chain is built from TRBV7-2 and TRBJ2-4; 10 nucleotides align to TRBD2. The CDR3 consists of 17 residues. The germline gives CDR1 SGHTA, CDR2 FQGNSA. Losses at the gene ends were 4 bases for V and 4 bases for J; bases not matched to a gene: 10. Here the CDR3 DNA reads TGTGCCAGCAGCTCATCTTTTGGAGCGGGAGGGAAAAACATTCAGTACTTC. Residues: CASSSSFGAGGKNIQYF.

The chain recombines TRBV15 with TRBJ2-3, with D tentatively TRBD1 or TRBD2 (5 bases each). V was trimmed by 3 bases and J by 4 bases, leaving 17 bases between them. The V gene's germline CDR1 is LNHNV and CDR2 YYDKDF (reference sequence). The CDR3 has 16 amino acids. CDR3 amino acids: CATSSNEGQAADTQYF. The DNA for the CDR3 is TGTGCCACCAGCAGCAATGAGGGGCAGGCCGCAGATACGCAGTATTTT.

This clonotype was observed many times. The CDR3 coding sequence is TGTGCCAGCAGAAGACAGGCCTCTGGGGCCAACGTCCTGACTTTC. Its protein product is CASRRQASGANVLTF. This sequence joins TRBV6-5 and TRBJ2-6, with D perhaps TRBD1 (6 bases). From germline, CDR1 is MNHEY and CDR2 SVGAGI. The CDR3 sequence is 15 residues long. Trimming took off 6 bases at V and 0 bases at J, with 9 bases between the two ends.

In this sample, this clonotype turned up a few times. The V and J genes are TRBV29-1 and TRBJ1-6; 9 bases are a match to TRBD1. The V segment lost 0 bases and the J segment 9 bases; nucleotides outside the gene matches: 0. The CDR3 extends over 13 amino acids. Germline assignment: CDR1 SQVTM and CDR2 ANQGSEA. The CDR3 coding sequence is TGCAGCGTTGAAGAGGACAGGGGTTCACCCCTCCACTTT. As protein: CSVEEDRGSPLHF.

The J gene is TRBJ2-7, the V gene TRBV7-2; D tentatively reads TRBD1 or TRBD2 (5 bases each). Between the trimmed V and J ends, which lost 5 bases and 3 bases, there was a span of 11 bases. This CDR3 spans 13 amino acids. Germline V gene sequence: CDR1 SGHTA, CDR2 FQGNSA. The CDR3 DNA reads TGTGCCAGCAGCACCGGGACCATCTACGAGCAGTACGTC. It specifies CASSTGTIYEQYV.

This clonotype was detected many times. This rearrangement joins TRBV20-1 to TRBJ2-3; unclear D gene. The CDR3 is 12 amino acids. Germline lookup yields CDR1 DFQATT and CDR2 SNEGSKA (reference sequence). Trimming took 4 bases from V and 2 from J, leaving 7 bases between them. CDR3 sequence (DNA): TGCAGTGCTAACCCCTACACAGATACGCAGTATTTT. It specifies CSANPYTDTQYF.

As to this clonotype: Because the CDR3 is missing its conserved closing phenylalanine or tryptophan, this is likely a read error. The chain combines TRBV7-2 with TRBJ2-3, with D maybe TRBD2 (5 bases). The V gene's germline CDR1 is SGHTA and CDR2 FQGNSA. This CDR3 has 13 residues. V lost 5 bases and J lost 4, with 10 bases in between. CDR3 sequence reads: CASSPLAADTQYV. The CDR3 region has the DNA TGTGCCAGCAGCCCGCTAGCAGCAGATACGCAGTATGTT.

A word on this clonotype: The junction shows a germline mismatch at one end, possibly a read error. The genes are TRBV12-3 or TRBV12-4 and TRBJ1-5; no firm D call. The CDR3 loop spans 14 amino acids. The CDR3 DNA reads as TGTGTCAGCAGTTTGGAGGTTAGCAATCAGCCCCAGCATTTT. The encoded protein is CVSSLEVSNQPQHF.

This clonotype was counted a single time. The junction and the germline gene differ at one end; a read error may be behind it. V is TRBV29-1 and J is TRBJ1-2, with 10 bases fitting TRBD1. This CDR3 is 15 amino acids long. Germline assignment: CDR1 SQVTM and CDR2 ANQGSEA. In nucleotides, the CDR3 is TGCATCGTTGCTGCCCGCGGGACAGGGGTTTTAGGCTACACCTTC. This gives the protein CIVAARGTGVLGYTF.

Here the CDR3 reads CASSFERGHNEQFF. The DNA for the CDR3 is TGCGCCAGCAGCTTCGAGCGGGGACACAATGAGCAGTTCTTC. The chain joins TRBV5-1 to TRBJ2-1; 7 bases fit TRBD2. Germline CDR1 and CDR2: SGHRS and YFSETQ. This CDR3 spans 14 amino acids. V lost 2 bases, J lost 5 bases, and 4 bases stayed unmatched. The entire variable domain, with the rest obtained from reference TRBV5-1 and TRBJ2-1, is as follows: KAGVTQTPRYLIKTRGQQVTLSCSPISGHRSVSWYQQTPGQGLQFLFEYFSETQRNKGNFPGRFSGRQFSNSRSEMNVSTLELGDSALYLCASSFERGHNEQFFGPGTRLTVL.

V usage is TRBV7-6 and J usage is TRBJ2-5; D not resolved. V was cut by 1 base and J by 7 bases, with 19 bases left in between. Looked up from germline, CDR1 is SGHVS and CDR2 is FNYEAQ. This CDR3 comprises 16 residues. The CDR3 bases are TGTGCCAGCAGCTTAGTTGGGAACCTCTATATGGGGACCCAGTACTTC. Protein sequence: CASSLVGNLYMGTQYF.

This clonotype was seen repeatedly, ten times or more. V gene TRBV6-5 combines with J gene TRBJ1-2; TRBD1 agrees at 7 bases. The CDR3 loop spans 11 amino acids. The J segment lost 7 bases and the V segment lost 6 bases, leaving 2 bases of the junction unmatched. Per the germline V gene, CDR1 is MNHEY and CDR2 is SVGAGI. The CDR3 DNA reads as TGTGCCAGCAGACACAGGGGTGGCTACACCTTC. Its protein is CASRHRGGYTF.

This clonotype was observed a few times. V gene TRBV6-1 combines with J gene TRBJ2-4; D is perhaps TRBD2 (6 bases). The V and J ends lost 1 base and 3 bases respectively, with 13 bases between them. The germline V gene has CDR1 MNHNS and CDR2 SASEGT. The CDR3 is 16 amino acids. This CDR3 is CASSEGSGGNKNIQYF. The CDR3 coding sequence is TGTGCCAGCAGTGAAGGGAGTGGGGGGAACAAAAACATTCAGTACTTC.

This clonotype came up many times. This chain uses TRBV29-1 with TRBJ2-1; TRBD2 agrees at 7 bases. Germline V gene sequence: CDR1 SQVTM, CDR2 ANQGSEA. The CDR3 runs 13 residues. As DNA, the CDR3 is TGCAGGGTCGGGACTACACGCTCCAATGAGCAGTTCTTC. It translates to CRVGTTRSNEQFF.

The chain couples TRBV12-3 or TRBV12-4 to TRBJ2-3; D possibly corresponds to TRBD2 (6 bases). V was trimmed by 5 bases and J by 6 bases, leaving 21 bases between them. The CDR3 runs to 16 residues. CDR3 loop: CASSQGRDWKTDTQYF. CDR3 nucleotide sequence: TGTGCCAGCAGTCAAGGACGGGACTGGAAGACCGATACGCAGTATTTT.

This clonotype was seen a few times. The chain joins TRBV3-1 to TRBJ1-5; D might be TRBD1 (6 bases). In germline, CDR1 is LGHDT, CDR2 YNNKEL (reference sequence). The V gene lost 0 bases and the J gene lost 3 bases, with 9 bases spanning the gap. The CDR3 has 15 residues. CDR3 nucleotides: TGTGCCAGCAGCCAAGATGGGGGGCCCAATCAGCCCCAGCATTTT. It encodes CASSQDGGPNQPQHF.

The gene calls are TRBV7-9 and TRBJ2-7; 9 positions match TRBD1. Per the germline V gene, CDR1 is SEHNR and CDR2 is FQNEAQ (reference sequence). V lost 5 bases, J lost 0 bases, and 8 bases stayed unmatched. The CDR3 length is 16 residues. The CDR3 DNA sequence: TGTGCCAGCAGCGTTCCGGGACAGGGAGTCTCCTACGAGCAGTACTTC. It is translated as CASSVPGQGVSYEQYF.

For this clonotype: A much larger clone lies one base from this, so it may be a read error. V and J are TRBV2 and TRBJ2-1; TRBD2 agrees at 9 bases. CDR3 length equals 14 residues. After removal of 7 bases from V and 10 bases from J, the junction contained 11 bases not matched to a gene. CDR1 is SNHLY, CDR2 FYNNEI, per germline. The CDR3 protein is CASISTASGNEQFF. The CDR3 DNA follows: TGTGCCAGCATAAGCACGGCTAGCGGGAACGAGCAGTTCTTC.

This clonotype was found a few times. One junction end disagrees with the germline gene, perhaps due to a read error. This sequence joins TRBV15 and TRBJ1-5, with D perhaps matching TRBD1 (5 bases). This CDR3 has 16 amino acids. CDR1 is LNHNV, CDR2 YYDKDF, per germline (reference sequence). This CDR3 is CAASRDRGGGYQPQHF. CDR3 DNA sequence: TGTGCCGCCAGCAGAGATAGGGGAGGAGGTTATCAGCCCCAGCATTTT.

The chain joins TRBV7-6 to TRBJ2-4; TRBD2 agrees at 9 bases. The germline V gene has CDR1 SGHVS and CDR2 FNYEAQ. The CDR3 is made up of 13 amino acids. J lost 13 bases, V lost 1 base, and 5 bases had no gene match. The CDR3 loop reads CASSLGVAGEQYF. CDR3 coding DNA: TGTGCCAGCAGCTTAGGGGTAGCGGGGGAGCAGTACTTC.

Note on this clonotype: Germline and junction disagree at one end, which may indicate a read error. This sequence joins TRBV10-1 and TRBJ2-3; D gene unclear. Germline V CDR1 and CDR2: WNHNN, SYGVQD (reference sequence). The CDR3 totals 11 residues. The CDR3 bases are TGCACCAGCAGTGAAGGACGCGCGCAGTATTTT. It is translated as CTSSEGRAQYF.

This chain joins TRBV10-3 and TRBJ2-5; D perhaps matches TRBD2 (7 bases). CDR3 size: 18 residues. Germline V gives CDR1 ENHRY, CDR2 SYGVKD. The V end was cut by 5 bases, the J end by 3 bases, with 25 bases between. CDR3 sequence (DNA): TGTGCCATCAGTCCAAACAGGGTACCGGGGGGTGGGGAAGAGACCCAGTACTTC. Its protein product is CAISPNRVPGGGEETQYF.

The genes are TRBV12-3 or TRBV12-4 and TRBJ1-2; D gene uncertain. The V end was cut by 1 base, the J end by 5 bases, with 8 bases between. The CDR3 is 13 amino acids. The CDR3 DNA is TGTGCCAGCAGTTTAGGGCGGCAATATGGCTACACCTTC. It is translated as CASSLGRQYGYTF.

This clonotype has just a few counts. This CDR3 is CSARVYDGYTF. The CDR3 DNA sequence: TGCAGTGCTCGCGTGTACGATGGCTACACCTTC. The rearrangement uses TRBV20-1 and TRBJ1-2, with D unresolved. V was trimmed by 5 bases and J by 6 bases, leaving 10 bases between them. The length of the CDR3 is 11 residues. Germline lookup yields CDR1 DFQATT and CDR2 SNEGSKA (reference sequence).

The V and J genes are TRBV12-3 or TRBV12-4 and TRBJ2-7, with 9 bases lining up with TRBD2. Trimming cost V 6 bases and J 3 bases; bases outside gene matches: 6. The CDR3 sequence is 14 residues long. CDR3 coding DNA: TGTGCCAGCAGCAGTAGCGGGAGACACTACGAGCAGTACTTC. Amino acids: CASSSSGRHYEQYF.

This chain connects TRBV4-1 to TRBJ2-7; D gene ambiguous. The CDR3 is 14 residues long. With 6 bases removed from V and 2 bases from J, the gap between germline ends came to 14 bases. CDR1 is MGHRA and CDR2 is YSYEKL in the germline V gene. CDR3 sequence (DNA): TGCGCCAGCAGTGAATCTGGGATTGCCTACGAGCAGTACTTC. Its translation: CASSESGIAYEQYF.

The rearrangement links TRBV18 to TRBJ1-2, with 11 bases that match TRBD1. V was pared by 7 bases and J by 4 bases, with 5 bases of the junction left unmatched. The germline gives CDR1 KGHSH, CDR2 LQKENI. The CDR3 loop spans 14 amino acids. In DNA, the CDR3 is TGTGCCAGCTTCCGGGACAGGGGGACCTATGGCTACACCTTC. This codes for CASFRDRGTYGYTF.

In this sample, this clonotype turned up many times. The rearrangement links TRBV7-2 to TRBJ1-5, with D uncertain. CDR1 SGHTA and CDR2 FQGNSA come from the germline V gene. This CDR3 contains 15 residues. The germline V and J ends were trimmed by 2 bases and 3 bases, with 11 bases remaining between them. This CDR3 reads CASSLTGTANQPQHF. Written as DNA, the CDR3 is TGTGCCAGCAGCTTAACGGGTACCGCCAATCAGCCCCAGCATTTT.

CDR3 DNA: TGTGCCAGCAGCTCCTTACAGGGCCCCTCTGGAAACACCATATATTTT. Encoded protein: CASSSLQGPSGNTIYF. The rearrangement links TRBV11-2 to TRBJ1-3, with a possible D match to TRBD1 (6 bases). Germline CDR1 SGHAT, CDR2 FQNNGV. The CDR3 runs 16 residues. The ends were cut back, 4 bases at V and 0 bases at J, with 13 bases in the middle.